The sample holds a few counts of the clone carrying this TCR beta chain. Its specificity is unknown. One end of the junction varies from germline; a read error may be responsible. Stable hyperthyroidism: no ophthalmopathy progression over 18 months of follow-up. Clinical symptoms, serum thyroxine and TRAb, thyroid ultrasound and orbital computed tomography together formed the diagnostic basis. The sample originates from a study of T cells in Graves' hyperthyroidism and ophthalmopathy. Across the whole study: It was at initial diagnosis, before any treatment, that peripheral blood was collected.

Study results and caveats: The majority of expanded thyroid clonotypes above 0.001 also appeared in blood.

Researchers took RNA transcripts and amplified the TCR beta CDR3 regions from them. A first-round RT-PCR of the TCR CDR3 used the HTBI primer set. TCRdb passed the multiplex PCR reads through MiXCR, listing each CDR3 protein once. Here the sample spans around 200,000 distinct CDR3 sequences, 15% to 20% being singletons. Material: blood. The TCR sequence derives from a woman between 50 and 59 years old with Graves' hyperthyroidism.

In DNA, the CDR3 is TGTGCCGGCAGCTCTCTCACCGAGACTAGAGAGACCCAGTACTTC. Protein sequence: CAGSSLTETRETQYF. The chain joins TRBV5-4 to TRBJ2-5, with D tentatively TRBD2 (6 bases). Germline CDR1 reads SGHNT; CDR2 reads YYREEE (reference sequence). This CDR3 region has 15 residues.